This T cell receptor beta chain stems from a study of cytomegalovirus exposure and HLA in healthy donors. With 60 Vbeta and 13 Jbeta primers, the PCR was carried out. Only in-frame clones appear in the TCRdb table, and some are missing; sequencing was by immunoSEQ multiplex PCR. Of 100,000 to 150,000 clones listed, under 90% are singletons. Specimen: PBMCs. The origin of this receptor is a woman in her thirties or forties in good health and CMV-seropositive.

DNA for the CDR3: TGCGCCAGCAGGGGGGCTAGCGGGAGGTTGAACGAGCAGTACTTC. It encodes CASRGASGRLNEQYF. The V call is TRBV5-1, the J call TRBJ2-5; TRBD2 matches 11 bases. The DNA end lines up better with TRBJ2-7; the J call may be wrong. The CDR3 consists of 15 residues. CDR1 and CDR2 (germline): SGHRS, YFSETQ.